The rows below give T cell receptor beta chains drawn from one sample of a study of OX40 agonist ivuxolimab in advanced cancers. Repertoires were generated with immunoSEQ multiplex PCR, while TCRdb's copy carries only in-frame clones and drops some. This table has tens of thousands of clones, 75% to 85% appearing once. Here the sequenced sample was CD4+ or CD8+ T cells sorted from blood, taken in a trial of the OX40 agonist ivuxolimab. The receptor set was obtained from an adult with an advanced solid tumor such as melanoma, head and neck, liver or kidney cancer. Each CDR3 is given with its conserved first and last residue.

j_call: TRBJ2-1
v_call: TRBV6-1
cdr3_aa: CASSELAGSSNEQFF

j_call: TRBJ2-2
v_call: TRBV28
cdr3_aa: CASLPPRADRAQNTGELFF

j_call: TRBJ2-6
v_call: TRBV15
cdr3_aa: CATSAGVKAYSGANVLTF

j_call: TRBJ2-4
v_call: TRBV7-9
cdr3_aa: CASRPDSGPAKNIQYF

j_call: TRBJ2-4
v_call: TRBV19
cdr3_aa: CASSVSGLAKNIQYF

j_call: TRBJ2-7
v_call: TRBV27
cdr3_aa: CASSLTTSGSRYEQYF

j_call: TRBJ2-2
v_call: TRBV7-9
cdr3_aa: CASSRGQGELFF

j_call: TRBJ1-4
v_call: TRBV7-2
cdr3_aa: CASTWTAGLATNEKLFF

j_call: TRBJ2-7
v_call: TRBV27
cdr3_aa: CASSYGRGSEQYF

j_call: TRBJ2-6
v_call: TRBV5-4
cdr3_aa: CASSQDLFSGANVLTF

j_call: TRBJ2-3
v_call: TRBV5-6
cdr3_aa: CASSQLGADTQYF

j_call: TRBJ1-4
v_call: TRBV19
cdr3_aa: CASSRQTLERKLFF

j_call: TRBJ1-1
v_call: TRBV9
cdr3_aa: CASSVGTSFLGTEAFF

j_call: TRBJ2-5
v_call: TRBV5-5
cdr3_aa: CASSEDTGSQETQYF

j_call: TRBJ2-7
v_call: TRBV28
cdr3_aa: CASSHYSSNRGPIIGSYEQYF

j_call: TRBJ2-7
v_call: TRBV11-2
cdr3_aa: CASSSSNNYEQYF

j_call: TRBJ1-5
v_call: TRBV27
cdr3_aa: CASSLRGGYSNQPQHF

j_call: TRBJ1-2
v_call: TRBV5-4
cdr3_aa: CASSLDPSAMGGYTF

j_call: TRBJ1-5
v_call: TRBV28
cdr3_aa: CASSLDKAWQPQHF

j_call: TRBJ1-1
v_call: TRBV19
cdr3_aa: CASSIEPNTEAFF

j_call: TRBJ1-4
v_call: TRBV19
cdr3_aa: CASSILHGDEKLFF

j_call: TRBJ1-5
v_call: TRBV13
cdr3_aa: CASSLSSGGGQPQHF